A selection of T cell receptor beta chains follows, all from one sample in a study of blood T cell repertoires in COVID-19. The table came from immunoSEQ multiplex PCR; TCRdb's copy has only in-frame clones and leaves some out. The data show 150,000 to 200,000 clones, about 84% seen once. Sequenced input: PBMCs or T cells enriched from blood (not recorded which). These receptors were taken from a woman aged 35 to 49 with acute COVID-19. The CDR3 runs from the conserved cysteine through the conserved F or W. D genes are given only for firm matches. Size is stated for part of the rows, as once, few or many counts, or as a class when the clone is expanded.

D | J | V | size | CDR3 | DNA
NA | TRBJ1-1 | TRBV7-2 | NA | CASSSGVVNTEAFF | TGTGCCAGCAGCTCGGGGGTGGTGAACACTGAAGCTTTCTTT
TRBD1 | TRBJ2-7 | TRBV5-5 | NA | CASTSVGTASYEQYF | TGTGCCAGCACCAGTGTCGGGACAGCCTCCTACGAGCAGTACTTC
TRBD1 | TRBJ2-6 | TRBV5-4 | once | CASSGQATWANVLTF | TGTGCCAGCTCGGGACAGGCCACCTGGGCCAACGTCCTGACTTTC
TRBD2 | TRBJ2-7 | TRBV25-1 | NA | CASSERTSGGDEQYF | TGTGCCAGCAGTGAACGCACTAGCGGGGGGGACGAGCAGTACTTC
TRBD1 | TRBJ1-2 | TRBV7-2 | NA | CASSFSGTGGEGYGYTF | TGTGCCAGCAGCTTTTCCGGGACAGGGGGCGAAGGATATGGCTACACCTTC
NA | TRBJ1-1 | TRBV5-1 | NA | CASSLQGTEAFF | TGCGCCAGCAGCTTGCAGGGGACTGAAGCTTTCTTT
NA | TRBJ2-3 | TRBV2 | once | CASSVTGSAGGMADTQYF | TGTGCCAGCAGTGTGACAGGGTCCGCGGGGGGAATGGCAGATACGCAGTATTTT
NA | TRBJ1-1 | TRBV6-4 | few | CASSEGQGRRAFF | TGTGCCAGCAGTGAAGGGCAGGGAAGGCGGGCTTTCTTT
NA | TRBJ2-1 | TRBV5-1 | NA | CASSPGGAPLGNEQFF | TGCGCCAGCAGCCCTGGAGGGGCCCCTTTGGGCAATGAGCAGTTCTTC
NA | TRBJ1-3 | TRBV19 | NA | CASSATDSSGNTIYF | TGTGCCAGTAGTGCGACGGACAGCTCTGGAAACACCATATATTTT
NA | TRBJ2-3 | TRBV4-1 | NA | CASSQDVGGGTQYF | TGCGCCAGCAGCCAAGATGTTGGAGGTGGCACGCAGTATTTT
NA | TRBJ2-2 | TRBV21-1 | NA | CASSKALAGGGGGELFF | TGTGCCAGCAGCAAAGCACTAGCGGGAGGGGGAGGCGGGGAGCTGTTTTTT
TRBD2 | TRBJ2-3 | TRBV24-1 | NA | CATSSPSGTADTDTQYF | TGTGCCACCAGTTCTCCTAGCGGGACGGCTGACACAGATACGCAGTATTTT
TRBD1 | TRBJ1-2 | TRBV2 | few | CASSLTGGRDFGYTF | TGTGCCAGCAGTCTTACAGGGGGCCGGGACTTTGGCTACACCTTC
NA | TRBJ1-2 | TRBV12-3/TRBV12-4 | NA | CASSLQALDGYTF | TGTGCCAGCAGTTTACAAGCCCTAGATGGCTACACCTTC
TRBD2 | TRBJ2-1 | TRBV24-1 | once | CATSDPSSGRFNEQFF | TGTGCCACCAGTGACCCTTCTAGCGGGAGATTCAATGAGCAGTTCTTC
TRBD1 | TRBJ1-2 | TRBV6-5 | NA | CASSNGQGASGYTF | TGTGCCAGCAGCAACGGACAGGGGGCGTCCGGCTACACCTTC
NA | TRBJ2-2 | TRBV9 | NA | CASSQPLNTATGELFF | TGTGCCAGCAGCCAACCGCTTAATACAGCAACCGGGGAGCTGTTTTTT
TRBD1 | TRBJ1-1 | TRBV3-1/TRBV3-2 | NA | CASSLRDRGPEAFF | TGTGCCAGCAGCCTCCGGGACAGGGGGCCTGAAGCTTTCTTT
NA | TRBJ1-1 | TRBV5-1 | NA | CASSLGQETEAFF | TGCGCCAGCAGCTTGGGACAAGAGACTGAAGCTTTCTTT
TRBD1 | TRBJ1-4 | TRBV5-1 | NA | CASSWESRGRNEKLFF | TGCGCCAGCAGCTGGGAGAGCAGGGGGCGGAATGAAAAACTGTTTTTT
TRBD2 | TRBJ2-1 | TRBV19 | NA | CASRPLAARGEQFF | TGTGCCAGTAGGCCGCTAGCGGCAAGGGGTGAGCAGTTCTTC
TRBD1 | TRBJ1-1 | TRBV2 | NA | CASSGQGTEAFF | TGTGCCAGCAGTGGACAGGGGACTGAAGCTTTCTTT
TRBD2 | TRBJ2-7 | TRBV5-1 | NA | CASSLAAGGSTYEQYF | TGCGCCAGCAGCTTGGCCGCGGGAGGGTCAACCTACGAGCAGTACTTC
NA | TRBJ1-5 | TRBV19 | NA | CASSIVGGLGGQPQHF | TGTGCCAGTAGTATAGTTGGGGGCCTTGGGGGTCAGCCCCAGCATTTT
TRBD2 | TRBJ2-3 | TRBV6-6 | NA | CASSWTSGTDTQYF | TGTGCCAGCAGCTGGACTAGCGGCACAGATACGCAGTATTTT
TRBD2 | TRBJ2-7 | TRBV2 | NA | CASSLQREGREQYF | TGTGCCAGCTCCCTGCAGCGGGAGGGCCGCGAGCAGTACTTC
NA | TRBJ2-5 | TRBV14 | NA | CASSQGGPETQYF | TGTGCCAGCAGCCAAGGGGGGCCAGAGACCCAGTACTTC
TRBD2 | TRBJ2-7 | TRBV2 | NA | CASSEPAGGPVEQYF | TGTGCCAGCAGTGAGCCAGCGGGAGGGCCGGTCGAGCAGTACTTC
NA | TRBJ2-5 | TRBV6-1 | NA | CASSDFGIQETQYF | TGTGCCAGCAGTGATTTCGGGATTCAAGAGACCCAGTACTTC
NA | TRBJ1-1 | TRBV3-1/TRBV3-2 | few | CASSQGGRAFF | TGTGCCAGCAGCCAAGGAGGGAGGGCTTTCTTT
TRBD1 | TRBJ1-2 | TRBV5-4 | NA | CASSPGDRKSGYTF | TGTGCCAGCAGCCCCGGGGACAGGAAAAGTGGCTACACCTTC
NA | TRBJ2-1 | TRBV4-1 | NA | CASSQEESRAEQFF | TGCGCCAGCAGCCAAGAGGAGTCGCGGGCTGAGCAGTTCTTC
NA | TRBJ1-3 | TRBV10-3 | NA | CASREAAGNTIYF | TGTGCCAGCAGGGAGGCGGCTGGAAACACCATATATTTT
NA | TRBJ2-2 | TRBV30 | NA | CACSYSNTGELFF | TGTGCCTGCTCTTATTCGAACACCGGGGAGCTGTTTTTT
NA | TRBJ2-5 | TRBV4-1 | many | CASSQGGGPPQETQYF | TGCGCCAGCAGCCAAGGTGGCGGTCCCCCACAAGAGACCCAGTACTTC
TRBD2 | TRBJ2-1 | TRBV6-4 | NA | CASSAAGGNYNEQFF | TGTGCCAGCAGTGCCGCGGGGGGGAACTACAATGAGCAGTTCTTC